The TCR beta chain described here comes from a study of CD8+CD57+ T cells in acquired aplastic anemia (dated by TCRdb to the late 2010s). About the study as a whole: A mean of around 3.3 ug of DNA, ranging from roughly 0.18 to 30 ug, was extracted from sorted CD4+ and CD8+ cells. A CD8+CD57+ expansion meant a frequency higher than the mean frequency seen in healthy subjects. Study-wide conclusions, independent of this receptor: Twenty-nine CD8+ CDR3 sequences were found to be shared between patients and controls, but these sequences appeared to be highly expressed in patients and within the immunodominant clones of the patients. CD8+ Simpson's diversity did not differ significantly between patients and healthy controls (P=0.060).

The patients picked for sequencing were ones in whom flow cytometry had shown an expansion of CD8+CD57+ cells. Every patient had a diagnosis of severe acquired aplastic anemia based on International Study of Aplastic Anemia and Agranulocytosis and Camitta criteria. No therapy had been received by the patients at the time of blood sampling. In the study, sorted CD4+ and CD8+ blood T cells from patients with severe aplastic anemia and from healthy subjects underwent deep sequencing of TCR repertoires. In the USA, patient enrollment took place under clinicaltrials.gov protocols 00001620, 01623167, 00001397, 00071045, 00081523 and 00961064. Ficoll-Paque density gradient centrifugation was used to isolate peripheral blood mononuclear cells. CD4+ and CD8+ T cells were sorted by FACS or magnetic beads before DNA extraction. CDR1 and CDR2, per the germline V gene, are MNHEY and SVGAGI. The CDR3 starts with the cysteine, ends with the phenylalanine, and has 16 residues. Of the read, only the CDR3 DNA is kept; its 48 bases are in frame from base 1. The V and J ends are trimmed by 2 bases and 0 bases, leaving 11 bases between them.

This clonotype was found many times. The clone's antigen remains unknown. No much larger clone exists at a distance of one base, and base qualities are not known. Profiling of TCR beta VDJ combinations and CDR3 sequences used genomic DNA as the template. TCR repertoire sequencing was run on an Illumina HiSeq 2000. Concerning the study's data processing: Repertoire assessment relied on Simpson's diversity index, CDR3 size and DJ length profiles, and TRBV/TRBJ rearrangement plots. The most abundant DNA sequence in the deep sequencing data was defined as the immunodominant clone. CDR3 amino acid sequences were checked for sharing across subjects and were also compared against the VDJdb database and published repertoires. TCRdb applied fastp at Q25 and MiXCR to the public reads, then kept only in-frame beta chains. Every distinct CDR3 protein forms one entry, paired with its most common genes and DNA. The V and J calls here are based on TCRdb, not the publication. This sample gives about 150,000 distinct CDR3 sequences in total; roughly 50% of them show up just once. Roughly 30% of the sample belongs to the ten largest clones.

The sequencing sample was made of sorted CD4+, CD8+, or CD8+CD57+ T cells (not recorded which) from PBMCs. This clonotype originated in a human donor with aplastic anemia. The chain is encoded by TRBV6-5 joined to TRBJ2-1; possibly the D gene is TRBD1, per 5 matching bases. The CDR3: CASSYTPDNSYNEQFF. DNA sequence: TGTGCCAGCAGTTACACACCGGACAACTCCTACAATGAGCAGTTCTTC.